These 23 T cell receptor beta chains share one sample of origin, sequenced in a study of response to subunit inactivated influenza vaccine. MiXCR, applied by TCRdb to the RT-PCR reads, yields one record per CDR3 protein. The table shows hundreds of thousands of distinct CDR3 sequences, with 16% occurring only once. The sample in question was CD4+ T cells sorted from PBMCs, obtained less than 25 months after vaccination. These receptors all stem from a man in his fifties or sixties who received an inactivated influenza vaccine.

The rearrangement uses TRBV27 and TRBJ1-4; D gene unclear. CDR1 and CDR2 from the germline V gene are MNHEY and SMNVEV (reference sequence). V dropped 5 bases and J dropped 0 bases, with 10 bases sitting between them. The CDR3 has 15 amino acids. The CDR3 nucleotides are TGTGCCAGCAGTGCCCACTATGCAACTAATGAAAAACTGTTTTTT. It is translated as CASSAHYATNEKLFF.

This clonotype has more than one count but fewer than ten. The CDR3 DNA follows: TGCGCCAGCAGCTGGGGGACTAGCGGTAAAGAGACCCAGTACTTC. Amino acid sequence: CASSWGTSGKETQYF. V usage is TRBV5-1 and J usage is TRBJ2-5, with 11 bases that match TRBD2. The germline gives CDR1 SGHRS, CDR2 YFSETQ. V lost 3 bases to trimming and J lost 3 bases; unmatched junction nucleotides: 4. The CDR3 extends over 15 amino acids.

As concerns this clonotype: An end of the junction does not agree with germline; a read error may underlie this. J is TRBJ1-2 and V is TRBV4-3; 8 nucleotides align to TRBD1. CDR1 and CDR2 from the germline V gene are LGHNA and YSLEER. This CDR3 contains 13 residues. CDR3 sequence: CASSPTGDYAYTF. The CDR3 DNA reads as TGCGCCAGCAGCCCGACAGGGGACTATGCCTACACCTTC.

The rearrangement joins TRBV20-1 to TRBJ1-2; 9 bases are a match to TRBD1. Germline V CDR1 and CDR2: DFQATT, SNEGSKA (reference sequence). Losses at the gene ends were 4 bases for V and 4 bases for J; bases not matched to a gene: 7. The CDR3 runs to 14 residues. DNA for the CDR3: TGCAGTGCTACTACAGGGGGCATCTTCTATGGCTACACCTTC. As protein: CSATTGGIFYGYTF.

This clonotype was counted a few times. The chain couples TRBV12-3 or TRBV12-4 to TRBJ2-1, with 8 bases identical to TRBD2. The CDR3 contains 14 residues. Unmatched junction bases numbered 12, after V lost 6 bases and J lost 11 bases. Here the CDR3 DNA reads TGTGCCAGCAGCCCCAGCGGGGGACGGACGAAGCAGTTCTTC. Protein product: CASSPSGGRTKQFF.

This clonotype was picked up many times. The chain couples TRBV2 to TRBJ1-1; 8 nucleotides agree with TRBD1. This CDR3 region has 12 residues. The junction had 6 bases not matched to a gene; V was cut back by 6 bases and J by 9 bases. Germline V gene data show CDR1 as SNHLY and CDR2 as FYNNEI. DNA for the CDR3: TGTGCCAGCAGAACCGGACAGGGCCAAGCTTTCTTT. It is translated as CASRTGQGQAFF.

CDR3 sequence reads: CASRRAGLTDTQYF. CDR3 DNA: TGTGCCAGCAGACGAGCGGGGCTCACAGATACGCAGTATTTT. The chain combines TRBV6-1 with TRBJ2-3, with TRBD2 matching 7 bases. V was pared by 6 bases and J by 2 bases, with 5 bases of the junction left unmatched. The germline V gene encodes CDR1 MNHNS and CDR2 SASEGT. The CDR3 is made up of 14 amino acids.

With regard to this clonotype: An end of the junction differs from the germline gene, which may be a read error. The V and J genes are TRBV5-5 and TRBJ2-3, with 12 bases fitting TRBD2. Germline V gene lookup returns CDR1 SGHKS and CDR2 YYEKEE (reference sequence). The CDR3 is 14 amino acids. CDR3 sequence: CASSLGLAGTLPGF. CDR3 sequence (DNA): TGTGCCAGCAGCCTCGGACTAGCGGGGACGCTTCCCGGATTT.

The chain employs TRBV27 and TRBJ2-2, with 9 nucleotides matching TRBD2. The CDR3 is 15 amino acids. Germline assignment: CDR1 MNHEY and CDR2 SMNVEV (reference sequence). V was pared by 6 bases and J by 5 bases, with 7 bases of the junction left unmatched. This CDR3 reads CASSFLAGPTGELFF. The CDR3 DNA sequence: TGTGCCAGCAGCTTTCTAGCGGGACCTACCGGGGAGCTGTTTTTT.

The rearrangement links TRBV7-9 to TRBJ2-4, with TRBD1 as a possible D gene (6 bases). The CDR3 extends over 15 amino acids. CDR1 and CDR2 (germline): SEHNR, FQNEAQ (reference sequence). Trimming stripped 6 bases from V and 2 bases from J, with 14 bases between. The CDR3 spells CASSSQGLSKNIQYF. DNA of the CDR3: TGTGCCAGCAGTTCTCAGGGGTTGTCCAAAAACATTCAGTACTTC.

V gene TRBV6-2 or TRBV6-3 combines with J gene TRBJ2-2, with 7 bases lining up with TRBD1. This CDR3 region has 14 residues. Germline V gives CDR1 MNHEY, CDR2 SVGEGT. J was trimmed by 5 bases and V by 7 bases; bases with no gene match: 7. CDR3 region: CASKGAERTGELFF. CDR3 DNA: TGTGCCAGCAAGGGGGCCGAGAGGACCGGGGAGCTGTTTTTT.

The chain carries TRBV20-1 and TRBJ2-1; TRBD2 matches at 8 bases. CDR3 length equals 15 residues. The V segment lost 1 base and the J segment 5 bases; nucleotides outside the gene matches: 7. The germline gives CDR1 DFQATT, CDR2 SNEGSKA (reference sequence). The CDR3 reads CSARVGRALDNEQFF. DNA of the CDR3: TGCAGTGCTAGAGTCGGGAGGGCCCTCGACAATGAGCAGTTCTTC.

Only a few counts were recorded for this clonotype. The rearrangement links TRBV4-2 to TRBJ1-5; D perhaps matches TRBD1 (5 bases). V was clipped by 0 bases and J by 4 bases, with 10 bases between them. The germline CDR1 and CDR2 sequences are LGHNA and YNFKEQ. CDR3 length: 15 residues. The CDR3: CASSQDGGLNQPQHF. In DNA, the CDR3 is TGTGCCAGCAGCCAAGATGGGGGGTTGAATCAGCCCCAGCATTTT.

This chain links TRBV20-1 with TRBJ2-3; maybe TRBD2 (7 bases). This CDR3 has 14 amino acids. Germline loops: CDR1 DFQATT, CDR2 SNEGSKA (reference sequence). V shed 6 bases and J shed 5 bases, with 18 bases lying between them. This CDR3 reads CSALKGGARDTQYF. DNA for the CDR3: TGCAGTGCCCTGAAGGGGGGGGCTAGAGATACGCAGTATTTT.

This clonotype was picked up a small number of times. The CDR3 DNA reads as TGCAGTGCTAGATCGGCGGGGACAGCGTACAATGAGCAGTTCTTC. Translated: CSARSAGTAYNEQFF. This chain joins TRBV20-1 and TRBJ2-1; tentative D call: TRBD1 (7 bases). From germline, CDR1 is DFQATT and CDR2 SNEGSKA (reference sequence). The length of the CDR3 is 15 residues. V lost 2 bases and J 4 bases, leaving 15 bases between the germline ends.

This clonotype has a handful of counts. The gene calls are TRBV19 and TRBJ2-1, with 7 bases lining up with TRBD1. This CDR3 is built from 15 residues. CDR1 LNHDA and CDR2 SQIVND come from the germline V gene (reference sequence). With V trimmed by 4 bases and J by 7 bases, 10 bases remained unmatched. CDR3: CASSNHRGLKNEQFF. The CDR3, as DNA: TGTGCCAGTAGTAACCACAGGGGATTGAAAAATGAGCAGTTCTTC.

The chain joins TRBV6-2 or TRBV6-3 to TRBJ1-1; D not certain. V gave up 4 bases and J gave up 4 bases, with 16 bases separating them. Germline loops: CDR1 MNHEY, CDR2 SVGEGT. The CDR3 spans 15 residues. CDR3: CASSSTPMAGTEAFF. The CDR3 region has the DNA TGTGCCAGCAGTTCCACACCAATGGCCGGCACTGAAGCTTTCTTT.

The chain's CDR3 is CASAIFGANSYEQYF. The CDR3 nucleotides are TGTGCCAGCGCCATCTTCGGGGCCAACTCCTACGAGCAGTACTTC. The V gene is TRBV12-3 or TRBV12-4, the J gene TRBJ2-7, with D perhaps assigned TRBD1 or TRBD2 (5 bases each). The CDR3 is 15 residues long. Trimming removed 8 bases from V and 0 bases from J, with 17 bases in between.

The chain uses TRBV5-1 and TRBJ2-5; tentative D call: TRBD2 (5 bases). Trimming pared 4 bases from V and 1 base from J, leaving 20 bases between. From germline, CDR1 is SGHRS and CDR2 YFSETQ. This CDR3 region has 17 residues. This CDR3 reads CASSKGLSADRQETQYF. The CDR3 DNA reads as TGCGCCAGCAGCAAAGGGCTTTCAGCGGATCGCCAAGAGACCCAGTACTTC.

There are many counts of this clonotype. J is TRBJ2-2 and V is TRBV4-3; D remains unclear. The V end lost 3 bases, the J end lost 0 bases, and 5 bases lay between the germline ends. Germline values: CDR1 LGHNA, CDR2 YSLEER. The CDR3 runs to 14 residues. The CDR3 sequence is CASSHVPNTGELFF. Written as DNA, the CDR3 is TGCGCCAGCAGCCACGTGCCGAACACCGGGGAGCTGTTTTTT.

The rearrangement uses TRBV4-3 and TRBJ2-4, with D possibly TRBD2 on 5 matching bases. CDR1 and CDR2 (germline): LGHNA, YSLEER. The CDR3 consists of 17 residues. V shed 0 bases and J shed 0 bases, with 12 bases lying between them. The CDR3 DNA sequence: TGCGCCAGCAGCCAAGATGCGAGCGGACTAGCCAAAAACATTCAGTACTTC. Translation gives CASSQDASGLAKNIQYF.

This clonotype was seen a few times. This sequence joins TRBV12-3 or TRBV12-4 and TRBJ2-7; possibly TRBD1 for D (6 bases). The CDR3 is made up of 17 amino acids. V was pared by 4 bases and J by 4 bases, with 23 bases between. CDR3 in amino acids: CASSSRNPGTPRYEQYF. CDR3 DNA: TGTGCCAGCAGTTCCAGGAATCCAGGGACACCTAGATACGAGCAGTACTTC.

The V gene is TRBV20-1, the J gene TRBJ2-7; D ambiguous. This CDR3 region has 11 residues. The V gene's germline CDR1 is DFQATT and CDR2 SNEGSKA (reference sequence). Trimming took off 6 bases at V and 2 bases at J, with 8 bases between the two ends. The CDR3 is CSAQQTYEQYF. DNA of the CDR3: TGCAGTGCCCAGCAGACCTACGAGCAGTACTTC.